Below are 13 T cell receptor beta chains sequenced from a single sample in a study of blood T cell repertoires in COVID-19. Sequencing was performed with immunoSEQ multiplex PCR; in TCRdb, only in-frame clones are kept and a portion is missing. The table has 230,000 or so clones, roughly 84% seen once. Sequences were obtained from PBMCs or T cells enriched from blood (not recorded which). These receptors were taken from a man aged 50-59 years who had recovered from COVID-19.

This clone was seen just once. The chain combines TRBV23-1 with TRBJ2-3; 7 nucleotides agree with TRBD1. TRBV23-1 is an ORF; its function is uncertain. V lost 4 bases, J lost 6 bases, and 19 bases stayed unmatched. The CDR3 runs 18 residues. In nucleotides, the CDR3 is TGCGCCAGCAGTCTGATCATACAGGGGCCCCGATTCGGGGATACGCAGTATTTT. Amino acid sequence: CASSLIIQGPRFGDTQYF.

DNA of the CDR3: TGTGCCAGCAGCCCAGGGGGATTCGGGAGAAGGTCCTACGAGCAGTACTTC. Its translation is CASSPGGFGRRSYEQYF. The chain carries TRBV7-2 and TRBJ2-7; TRBD1 might be the D (7 bases). Germline V gives CDR1 SGHTA, CDR2 FQGNSA. V lost 5 bases and J lost 1, with 21 bases in between. This CDR3 has 17 residues.

In DNA, the CDR3 is TGCGCCAGCAGCCGTTACGGACAGGGGAACTATGGCTACACCTTC. Its protein product is CASSRYGQGNYGYTF. The chain uses TRBV5-1 and TRBJ1-2, with TRBD1 matching over 9 bases. The germline gives CDR1 SGHRS, CDR2 YFSETQ. V shed 4 bases, J shed 2 bases, and the junction held 6 bases outside the gene matches. CDR3 length: 15 amino acids. The full variable domain, with the rest looked up from reference TRBV5-1 and TRBJ1-2, is KAGVTQTPRYLIKTRGQQVTLSCSPISGHRSVSWYQQTPGQGLQFLFEYFSETQRNKGNFPGRFSGRQFSNSRSEMNVSTLELGDSALYLCASSRYGQGNYGYTFGSGTRLTVV.

The chain joins TRBV10-3 to TRBJ1-1; TRBD1 matches at 7 bases. This CDR3 has 16 amino acids. Looked up from germline, CDR1 is ENHRY and CDR2 is SYGVKD. J lost 5 bases, V lost 2 bases, and 11 bases had no gene match. In DNA form, the CDR3 reads TGTGCCATCAGTGAGACTCCGGGTCGACAGGGAACTGAAGCTTTCTTT. Translation: CAISETPGRQGTEAFF.

This chain uses TRBV28 with TRBJ2-3; TRBD1 matches at 7 bases. Germline V lookup: CDR1 MDHEN, CDR2 SYDVKM. Trimming removed 6 bases from V and 11 bases from J; junction bases left unmatched: 20. This CDR3 has 16 amino acids. CDR3 region: CASSRDREPTLAEQYF. The DNA for the CDR3 is TGTGCCAGCAGCCGAGACAGGGAGCCCACCTTGGCGGAGCAGTATTTT.

V is TRBV12-3 or TRBV12-4 and J is TRBJ2-5, with no clear D. V shed 2 bases and J shed 1 base, with 5 bases lying between them. The CDR3 length is 13 residues. The CDR3 loop is CASSLYFQETQYF. The CDR3 nucleotides are TGTGCCAGCAGTTTATACTTCCAAGAGACCCAGTACTTC.

The genes are TRBV5-1 and TRBJ2-2; 7 positions agree with TRBD2. This CDR3 comprises 15 residues. Germline CDR1 SGHRS, CDR2 YFSETQ. Germline trimming cut 4 bases from V and 1 base from J; bases unmatched to any gene: 4. The CDR3 protein is CASSPIAGNTGELFF. As DNA, the CDR3 is TGCGCCAGCAGCCCGATAGCGGGGAACACCGGGGAGCTGTTTTTT.

The chain is built from TRBV7-2 and TRBJ1-5; TRBD1 might be the D (6 bases). The CDR3 sequence is 16 residues long. Germline V gene lookup returns CDR1 SGHTA and CDR2 FQGNSA. Trimming cost V 5 bases and J 1 base, with 15 bases left between them. The CDR3 reads CASSPRWTVSNQPQHF. The CDR3 DNA sequence: TGTGCCAGCAGCCCCCGATGGACAGTGAGCAATCAGCCCCAGCATTTT.

The rearrangement uses TRBV4-3 and TRBJ2-6, with D maybe TRBD2 (7 bases). Trimming left V 2 bases short and J 5 bases short, with 25 bases between. Germline CDR1 LGHNA, CDR2 YSLEER. The CDR3 is made up of 20 amino acids. CDR3 bases: TGCGCCAGCAGCCAAAGACCACCGGGGGGCCAGAGTAGCTGGGCCAACGTCCTGACTTTC. It yields the protein CASSQRPPGGQSSWANVLTF.

This clone was counted a single time. This chain joins TRBV5-1 and TRBJ1-1; D not certain. Trimming left V 2 bases short and J 11 bases short, with 10 bases between. The germline V gene encodes CDR1 SGHRS and CDR2 YFSETQ. The CDR3 consists of 11 residues. The CDR3 coding sequence is TGCGCCAGCAGCTTAGTAGGGAGGGCTTTCTTT. Protein: CASSLVGRAFF. Full variable domain (remainder filled in from reference TRBV5-1 and TRBJ1-1): KAGVTQTPRYLIKTRGQQVTLSCSPISGHRSVSWYQQTPGQGLQFLFEYFSETQRNKGNFPGRFSGRQFSNSRSEMNVSTLELGDSALYLCASSLVGRAFFGQGTRLTVV.

This clone was seen only once. The chain is built from TRBV20-1 and TRBJ1-5; TRBD1 aligns across 12 bases. Germline V lookup: CDR1 DFQATT, CDR2 SNEGSKA (reference sequence). J was trimmed by 3 bases and V by 3 bases; bases with no gene match: 9. This CDR3 region has 17 residues. CDR3 sequence (DNA): TGCAGTGCTAGTGGGACAGGGGGCATTTGGGACAATCAGCCCCAGCATTTT. Its protein is CSASGTGGIWDNQPQHF.

The genes are TRBV4-3 and TRBJ2-2; TRBD2 agrees at 11 bases. The V gene end was trimmed by 0 bases and the J gene end by 4 bases; junction bases not matched to a gene: 1. CDR3 length: 16 residues. Germline loops: CDR1 LGHNA, CDR2 YSLEER. CDR3 nucleotides: TGCGCCAGCAGCCAAGAACTAGCGGGAGTCACCGGGGAGCTGTTTTTT. It specifies CASSQELAGVTGELFF.

The CDR3 sequence: CASSLAGGRTEAFF. The DNA of the CDR3 is TGTGCCAGCAGCTTAGCAGGGGGCCGCACTGAAGCTTTCTTT. This chain uses TRBV7-2 with TRBJ1-1, with 7 positions matching TRBD1. V shed 0 bases, J shed 4 bases, and the junction held 2 bases outside the gene matches. CDR1 and CDR2 from the germline V gene are SGHTA and FQGNSA. The CDR3 contains 14 residues.